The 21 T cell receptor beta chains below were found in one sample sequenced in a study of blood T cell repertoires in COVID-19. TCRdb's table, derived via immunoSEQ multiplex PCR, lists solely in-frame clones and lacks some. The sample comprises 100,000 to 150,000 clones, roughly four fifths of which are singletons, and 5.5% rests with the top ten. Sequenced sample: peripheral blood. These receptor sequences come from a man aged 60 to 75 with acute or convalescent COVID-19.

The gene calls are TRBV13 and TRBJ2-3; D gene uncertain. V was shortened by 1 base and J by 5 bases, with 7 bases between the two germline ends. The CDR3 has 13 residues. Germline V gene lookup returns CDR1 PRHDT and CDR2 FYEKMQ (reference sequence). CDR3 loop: CASSLAGKDTQYF. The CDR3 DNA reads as TGTGCCAGCAGCTTAGCCGGTAAAGATACGCAGTATTTT. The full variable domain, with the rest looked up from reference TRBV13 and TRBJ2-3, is AAGVIQSPRHLIKEKRETATLKCYPIPRHDTVYWYQQGPGQDPQFLISFYEKMQSDKGSIPDRFSAQQFSDYHSELNMSSLELGDSALYFCASSLAGKDTQYFGPGTRLTVL.

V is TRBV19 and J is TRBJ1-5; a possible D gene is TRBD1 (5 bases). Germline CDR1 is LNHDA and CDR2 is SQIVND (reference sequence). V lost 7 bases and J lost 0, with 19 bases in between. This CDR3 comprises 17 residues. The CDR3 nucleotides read TGTGCCAGTACCCTACGGACAACCTTCTATAGCAATCAGCCCCAGCATTTT. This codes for CASTLRTTFYSNQPQHF.

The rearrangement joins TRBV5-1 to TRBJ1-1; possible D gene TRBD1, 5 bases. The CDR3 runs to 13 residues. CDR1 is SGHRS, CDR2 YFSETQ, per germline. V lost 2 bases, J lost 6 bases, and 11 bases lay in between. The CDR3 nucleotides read TGCGCCAGCAGCTTTAGGGGAGGGTCTGAAGCTTTCTTT. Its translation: CASSFRGGSEAFF.

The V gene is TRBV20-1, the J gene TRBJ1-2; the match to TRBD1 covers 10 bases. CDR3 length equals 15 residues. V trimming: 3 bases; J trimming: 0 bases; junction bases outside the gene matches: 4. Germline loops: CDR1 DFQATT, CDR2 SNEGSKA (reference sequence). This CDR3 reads CSASKGTGANYGYTF. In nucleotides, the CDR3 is TGCAGTGCTAGTAAAGGGACAGGGGCTAACTATGGCTACACCTTC.

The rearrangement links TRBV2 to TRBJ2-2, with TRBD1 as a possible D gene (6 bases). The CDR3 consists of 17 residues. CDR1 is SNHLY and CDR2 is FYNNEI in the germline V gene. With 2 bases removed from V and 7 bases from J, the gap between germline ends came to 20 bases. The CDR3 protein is CASSELSIQGKGGELFF. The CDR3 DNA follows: TGTGCCAGCAGTGAACTTTCCATCCAGGGGAAAGGCGGGGAGCTGTTTTTT.

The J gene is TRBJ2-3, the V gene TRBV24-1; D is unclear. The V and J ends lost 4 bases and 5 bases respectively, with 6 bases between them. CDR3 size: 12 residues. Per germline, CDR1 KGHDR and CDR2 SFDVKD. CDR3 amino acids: CATSEFLDTQYF. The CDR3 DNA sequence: TGTGCCACCAGTGAATTCTTAGATACGCAGTATTTT.

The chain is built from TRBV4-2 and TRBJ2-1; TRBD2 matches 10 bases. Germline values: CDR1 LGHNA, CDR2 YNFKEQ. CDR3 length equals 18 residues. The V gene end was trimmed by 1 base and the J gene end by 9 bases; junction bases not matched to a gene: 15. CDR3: CASSQVSLGSGRPGEQFF. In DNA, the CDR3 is TGTGCCAGCAGCCAAGTCTCTTTGGGTAGCGGGAGGCCTGGTGAGCAGTTCTTC.

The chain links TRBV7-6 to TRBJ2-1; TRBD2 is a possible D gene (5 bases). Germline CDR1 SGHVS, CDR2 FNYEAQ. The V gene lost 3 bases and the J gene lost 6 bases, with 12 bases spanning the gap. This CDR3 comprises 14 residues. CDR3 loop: CASSLSGGPNEQFF. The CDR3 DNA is TGTGCCAGCAGCTTGAGCGGAGGCCCCAATGAGCAGTTCTTC. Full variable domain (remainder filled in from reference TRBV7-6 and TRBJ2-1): GAGVSQSPRYKVTKRGQDVALRCDPISGHVSLYWYRQALGQGPEFLTYFNYEAQQDKSGLPNDRFSAERPEGSISTLTIQRTEQRDSAMYRCASSLSGGPNEQFFGPGTRLTVL.

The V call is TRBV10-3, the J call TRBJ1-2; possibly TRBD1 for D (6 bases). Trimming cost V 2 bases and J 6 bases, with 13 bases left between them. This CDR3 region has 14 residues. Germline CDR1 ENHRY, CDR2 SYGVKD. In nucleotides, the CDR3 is TGTGCCATCAGTGAGAGAGGGGAGGGGGATGGCTACACCTTC. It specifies CAISERGEGDGYTF.

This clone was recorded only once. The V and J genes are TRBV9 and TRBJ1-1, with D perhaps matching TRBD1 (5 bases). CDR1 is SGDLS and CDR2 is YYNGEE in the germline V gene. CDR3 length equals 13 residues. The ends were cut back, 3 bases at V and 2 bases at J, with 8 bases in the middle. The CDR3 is CASSADSNTEAFF. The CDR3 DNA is TGTGCCAGCAGCGCTGACAGTAACACTGAAGCTTTCTTT. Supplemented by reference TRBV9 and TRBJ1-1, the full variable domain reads DSGVTQTPKHLITATGQRVTLRCSPRSGDLSVYWYQQSLDQGLQFLIQYYNGEERAKGNILERFSAQQFPDLHSELNLSSLELGDSALYFCASSADSNTEAFFGQGTRLTVV.

The CDR3 DNA reads as TGTGCCAGCAGCTTTCCAGGGGCGATGAATGAGCAGTTCTTC. Translated, it gives CASSFPGAMNEQFF. The chain carries TRBV11-2 and TRBJ2-1; maybe TRBD1 (6 bases). The CDR3 totals 14 residues. Trimming removed 3 bases from V and 7 bases from J, with 13 bases in between. The germline V gene has CDR1 SGHAT and CDR2 FQNNGV.

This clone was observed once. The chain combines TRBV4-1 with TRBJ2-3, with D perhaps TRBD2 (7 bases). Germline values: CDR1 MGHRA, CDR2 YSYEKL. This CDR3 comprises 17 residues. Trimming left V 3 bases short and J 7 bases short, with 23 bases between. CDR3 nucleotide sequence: TGCGCCAGCAGCCAGGAGGGGGGGGGCCGAGCCCTCAATACGCAGTATTTT. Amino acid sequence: CASSQEGGGRALNTQYF.

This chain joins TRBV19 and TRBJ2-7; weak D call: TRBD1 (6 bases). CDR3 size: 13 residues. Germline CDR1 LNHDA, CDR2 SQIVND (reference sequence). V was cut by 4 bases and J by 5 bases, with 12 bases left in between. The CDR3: CASSTRGGNEQYF. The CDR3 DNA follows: TGTGCCAGTAGTACCAGGGGTGGGAACGAGCAGTACTTC.

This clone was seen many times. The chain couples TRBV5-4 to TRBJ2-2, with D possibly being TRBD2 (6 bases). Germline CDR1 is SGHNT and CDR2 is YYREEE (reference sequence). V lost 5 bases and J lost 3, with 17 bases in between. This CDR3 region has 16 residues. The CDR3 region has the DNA TGTGCCAGCAGTTTTTTTCGGGGGACCCACACCGGGGAGCTGTTTTTT. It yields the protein CASSFFRGTHTGELFF.

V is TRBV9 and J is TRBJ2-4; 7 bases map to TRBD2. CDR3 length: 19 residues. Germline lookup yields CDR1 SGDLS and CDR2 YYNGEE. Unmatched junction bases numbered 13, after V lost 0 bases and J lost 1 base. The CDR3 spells CASSVGERGTGLAKNIQYF. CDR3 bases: TGTGCCAGCAGCGTAGGGGAGCGGGGTACGGGTTTGGCCAAAAACATTCAGTACTTC.

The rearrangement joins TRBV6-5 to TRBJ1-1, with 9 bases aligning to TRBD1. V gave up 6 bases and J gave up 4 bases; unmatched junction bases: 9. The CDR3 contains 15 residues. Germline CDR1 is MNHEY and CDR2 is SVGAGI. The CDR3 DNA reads TGTGCCAGCAGGGGACAGGGCGTGGTTGGCACTGAAGCTTTCTTT. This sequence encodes CASRGQGVVGTEAFF.

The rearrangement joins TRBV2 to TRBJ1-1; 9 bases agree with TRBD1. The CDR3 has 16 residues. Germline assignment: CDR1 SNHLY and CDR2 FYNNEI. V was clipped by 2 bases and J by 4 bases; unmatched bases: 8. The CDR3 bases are TGTGCCAGCAGTGAAAGATACAGGGGGCTGATCACTGAAGCTTTCTTT. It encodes CASSERYRGLITEAFF.

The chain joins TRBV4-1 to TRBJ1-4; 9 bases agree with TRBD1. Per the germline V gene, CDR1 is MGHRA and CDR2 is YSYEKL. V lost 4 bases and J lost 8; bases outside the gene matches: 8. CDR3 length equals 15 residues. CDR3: CASSRPRDREEKLFF. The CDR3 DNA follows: TGCGCCAGCAGCCGCCCCCGGGACAGGGAGGAAAAACTGTTTTTT.

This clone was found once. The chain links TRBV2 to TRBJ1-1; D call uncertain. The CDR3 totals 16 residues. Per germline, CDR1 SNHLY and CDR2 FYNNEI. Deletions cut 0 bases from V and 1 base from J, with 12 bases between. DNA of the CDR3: TGTGCCAGCAGTGAAGCGGTCGCGTGGTCGAACACTGAAGCTTTCTTT. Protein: CASSEAVAWSNTEAFF. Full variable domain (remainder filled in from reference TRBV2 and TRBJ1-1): EPEVTQTPSHQVTQMGQEVILRCVPISNHLYFYWYRQILGQKVEFLVSFYNNEISEKSEIFDDQFSVERPDGSNFTLKIRSTKLEDSAMYFCASSEAVAWSNTEAFFGQGTRLTVV.

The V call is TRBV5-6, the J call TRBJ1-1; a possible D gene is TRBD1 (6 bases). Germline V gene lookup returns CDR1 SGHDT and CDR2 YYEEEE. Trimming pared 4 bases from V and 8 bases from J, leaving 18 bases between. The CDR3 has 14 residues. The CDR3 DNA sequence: TGTGCCAGCAGCCCCCGGGACATAGACTTGGAAGCTTTCTTT. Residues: CASSPRDIDLEAFF.

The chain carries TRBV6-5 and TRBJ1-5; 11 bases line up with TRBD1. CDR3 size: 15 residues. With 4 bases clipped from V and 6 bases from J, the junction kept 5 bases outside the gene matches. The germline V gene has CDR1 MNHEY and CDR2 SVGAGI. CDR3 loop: CASSSGQGGPQPQHF. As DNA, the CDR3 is TGTGCCAGCAGTTCGGGACAGGGGGGCCCTCAGCCCCAGCATTTT.